This TCR beta chain emerged from a study of control samples from healthy donors and cancer patients (TCRdb year 2020). Libraries came from the immunoSEQ multiplex PCR assay. In its TCRdb copy, this immuneACCESS table keeps in-frame sequences only and misses some clones. Where compared with another copy, unresolved V genes explain less than half of these, and the others have no known cause. The table for this sample records about 190,000 clones. The top ten hold about 2.2% of the sample. V is pared back by 4 bases and J by 8 bases, with 14 bases lying between the germline termini. Taken from the germline V gene (reference sequence), the CDR1 and CDR2 loops are LGHDT and YNNKEL. The cysteine opens and the phenylalanine closes a CDR3 of 13 amino acids. Of the read, only the CDR3 DNA is kept; its 39 bases are in frame from base 1. On this clone: It has no known antigen specificity.

The sequence derives from a young woman in good health. The sequenced material came from blood. This receptor chain uses TRBV3-1 (or the pseudogene TRBV3-2) and TRBJ1-2; possibly the D gene is TRBD1, per 5 matching bases. The CDR3 region: CASSRTGVDGYTF. Read as DNA, the sequence is TGTGCCAGCAGCCGAACAGGCGTGGACGGCTACACCTTC.